These 4 T cell receptor beta chains share one sample of origin, sequenced in a study of T-cell memory formation after mild COVID-19. One entry per CDR3 protein results from TCRdb running MiXCR on the 5' RACE reads. The sample holds some 210,000 distinct CDR3 sequences, over 9.5% seen once. Sequencing used PBMCs or a T cell subset sorted from them (not recorded which). Receptor source: a man between 18 and 29 years old who had mild COVID-19 (a few samples of this study predate the infection). Cell type and time point are not known.

This clonotype has only a few counts. The V and J genes are TRBV11-3 and TRBJ2-7; TRBD1 agrees at 7 bases. Trimming at V came to 2 bases and at J to 3 bases, leaving 4 bases not matched to a gene. Per the germline V gene, CDR1 is SGHNT and CDR2 is YENEEA. The CDR3 is 14 amino acids. In nucleotides, the CDR3 is TGTGCCAGCAGCTTATCAGGGGGTGACTACGAGCAGTACTTC. Translated, it gives CASSLSGGDYEQYF. Variable domain in full (rest from reference TRBV11-3 and TRBJ2-7): EAGVVQSPRYKIIEKKQPVAFWCNPISGHNTLYWYLQNLGQGPELLIRYENEEAVDDSQLPKDRFSAERLKGVDSTLKIQPAELGDSAVYLCASSLSGGDYEQYFGPGTRLTVT.

This clonotype was detected only a few times. The DNA for the CDR3 is TGTGCCAGCAGCTCCCAGCTAGCGGGACTTTACAATGAGCAGTTCTTC. It yields the protein CASSSQLAGLYNEQFF. The J gene is TRBJ2-1, the V gene TRBV11-2, with 9 bases matching TRBD2. V was pared by 4 bases and J by 4 bases, with 8 bases of the junction left unmatched. CDR1 is SGHAT, CDR2 FQNNGV, per germline. CDR3 length equals 16 residues.

The chain uses TRBV28 and TRBJ2-7; the match to TRBD1 covers 7 bases. V was clipped by 2 bases and J by 7 bases; unmatched bases: 5. Germline assignment: CDR1 MDHEN and CDR2 SYDVKM. The CDR3 runs to 13 residues. The CDR3 loop is CASSLGTVREQYF. Written as DNA, the CDR3 is TGTGCCAGCAGTTTAGGGACAGTTCGTGAGCAGTACTTC.

This clonotype was observed a handful of times. The genes are TRBV29-1 and TRBJ1-3; 9 nucleotides match TRBD1. Germline values: CDR1 SQVTM, CDR2 ANQGSEA. The CDR3 contains 13 residues. Trimming took 7 bases from V and 4 from J; bases not matched to a gene: 5. CDR3 nucleotide sequence: TGCAGCGCTAACAGGGGGCCAGGAAACACCATATATTTT. This encodes CSANRGPGNTIYF.